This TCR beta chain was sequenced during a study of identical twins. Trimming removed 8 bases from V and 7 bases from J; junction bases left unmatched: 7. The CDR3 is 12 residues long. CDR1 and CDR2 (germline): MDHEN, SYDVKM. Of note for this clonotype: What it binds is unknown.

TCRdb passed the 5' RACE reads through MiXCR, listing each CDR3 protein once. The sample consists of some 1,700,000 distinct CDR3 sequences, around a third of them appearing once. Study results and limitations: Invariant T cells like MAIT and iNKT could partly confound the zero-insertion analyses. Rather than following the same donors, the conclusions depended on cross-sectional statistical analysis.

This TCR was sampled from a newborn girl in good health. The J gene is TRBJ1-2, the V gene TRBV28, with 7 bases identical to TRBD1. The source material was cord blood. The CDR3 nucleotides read TGTGCCAGCGGAGGGGGCACGTGTGGCTACACCTTC. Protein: CASGGGTCGYTF.